Sequencing of this TCR beta chain was carried out in a study of blood T cell repertoires in COVID-19. Overall study context: Researchers got acute and convalescent COVID-19 samples from the United States, Italy and Spain. Sources were T cells, B-cell-depleted T cells, or PBMCs; the material itself was cDNA or gDNA.

Methods used by the authors: By means of reference gene primer amplification, nucleated cell counts were estimated. Assay: immunoSEQ multiplex PCR; the TCRdb copy retains only in-frame clones and omits some. The V and J calls and clone size are taken from that table; D and trimming were inferred from the DNA. This sample has fewer than 55,000 clones; roughly four fifths occur once, and the top ten carry 2.5% to 3%. With 5 bases clipped from V and 4 bases from J, the junction kept 14 bases outside the gene matches. The CDR3 is made up of 17 amino acids. The V gene's germline CDR1 is SGHTA and CDR2 FQGNSA. This clone was seen a few times.

The clonotype was recovered from a woman aged 55-69 years with acute or convalescent COVID-19. Sequencing was done on a sample of peripheral blood. The rearrangement links TRBV7-2 to TRBJ1-2; 9 positions agree with TRBD1. CDR3 DNA: TGTGCCAGCAGCCCAGAGGGGACAGGGTTTGGATTCTATGGCTACACCTTC. Its translation is CASSPEGTGFGFYGYTF.